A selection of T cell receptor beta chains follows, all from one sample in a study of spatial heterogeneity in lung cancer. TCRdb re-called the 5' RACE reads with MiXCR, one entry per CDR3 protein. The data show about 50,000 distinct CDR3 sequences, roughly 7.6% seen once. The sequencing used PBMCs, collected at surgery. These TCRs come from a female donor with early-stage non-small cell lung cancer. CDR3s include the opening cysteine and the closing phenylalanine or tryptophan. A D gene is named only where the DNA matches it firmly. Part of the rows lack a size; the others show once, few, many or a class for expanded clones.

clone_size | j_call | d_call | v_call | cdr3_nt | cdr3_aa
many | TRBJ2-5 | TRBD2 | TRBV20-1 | TGCAGTGCTTTAAGCGGGGGGGCCCGAGAGACCCAGTACTTC | CSALSGGARETQYF
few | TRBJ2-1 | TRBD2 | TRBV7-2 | TGTGCCAGCAGCTTAGATGGGCTAGCGGGGGGAGAGCAGTTCTTC | CASSLDGLAGGEQFF
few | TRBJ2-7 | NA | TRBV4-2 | TGTGCCAGCAGCCAAGGTTCAGGTTCCTCCTACGAGCAGTACTTC | CASSQGSGSSYEQYF
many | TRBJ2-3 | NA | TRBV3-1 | TGTGCCAGCAGCCAGGGATCCCGCACAGATACGCAGTATTTT | CASSQGSRTDTQYF
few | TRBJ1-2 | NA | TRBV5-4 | TGTGCCAGCAGTTGGGTAACAGGTTCTAATGGCTACACCTTC | CASSWVTGSNGYTF
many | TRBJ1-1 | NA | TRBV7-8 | TGTGCCAGCCAAGACTCGACAGGTATGAACACTGAAGCTTTCTTT | CASQDSTGMNTEAFF
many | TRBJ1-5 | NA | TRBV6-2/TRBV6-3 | TGTGCCAGCAGTTACCTCGGAGGTAGCAATCAGCCCCAGCATTTT | CASSYLGGSNQPQHF
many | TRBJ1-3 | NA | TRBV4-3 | TGCGCCAGCAGCCAAAGTATCACCCCTGGAAACACCATATATTTT | CASSQSITPGNTIYF
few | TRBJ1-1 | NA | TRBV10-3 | TGTGCCATCAGTGGGGGTACAGGGCCATTGAACACTGAAGCTTTCTTT | CAISGGTGPLNTEAFF
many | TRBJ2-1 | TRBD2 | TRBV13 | TGTGCCAGCAGCCCCACTGAGCGGGGAATTCATGAGCAGTTCTTC | CASSPTERGIHEQFF
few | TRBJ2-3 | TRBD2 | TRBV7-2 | TGTGCCAGCAGCTTAGGAGCGGGGGTAGGCACAGATACGCAGTATTTT | CASSLGAGVGTDTQYF
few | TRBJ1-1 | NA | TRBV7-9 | TGTGCCAGCAGCAAAGAATACACTGAAGCTTTCTTT | CASSKEYTEAFF
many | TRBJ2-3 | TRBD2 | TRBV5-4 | TGTGCCAGCAGCTTGGGTCCCCTACTAGCGGGGGTCACAGATACGCAGTATTTT | CASSLGPLLAGVTDTQYF
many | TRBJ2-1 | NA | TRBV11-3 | TGTGCCAGCAGCTTTGGTAGCTCCTACAATGAGCAGTTCTTC | CASSFGSSYNEQFF
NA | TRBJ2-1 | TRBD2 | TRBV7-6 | TGTGCCAGCAGCAAACCGGGACTATCATACAATGAGCAGTTCTTC | CASSKPGLSYNEQFF
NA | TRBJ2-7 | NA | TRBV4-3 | TGCGCCAGCAGCCAAGATCTTGGAGGGGTCTCCTACGAGCAGTACTTC | CASSQDLGGVSYEQYF
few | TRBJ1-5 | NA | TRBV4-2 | TGTGCCAGCAGCCAAGAGCTTAACCAGCCCCAGCATTTT | CASSQELNQPQHF
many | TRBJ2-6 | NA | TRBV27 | TGTGCCAGCAGTTTAGCTGGGGCCAACGTCCTGACTTTC | CASSLAGANVLTF
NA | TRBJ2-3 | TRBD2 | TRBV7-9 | TGTGCAACCCAACTTAGGCGGGGGGGCTCAGATACGCAGTATTTT | CATQLRRGGSDTQYF
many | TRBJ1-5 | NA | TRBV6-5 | TGTGCCAGCAGGTCCGCCGGGATGAGCAATCAGCCCCAGCATTTT | CASRSAGMSNQPQHF
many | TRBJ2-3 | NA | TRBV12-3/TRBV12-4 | TGTGCCAGCAGTTTGCACGGAAACACGCAGTATTTT | CASSLHGNTQYF
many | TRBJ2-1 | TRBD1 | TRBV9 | TGTGCCAGCAGCGGGTACAGGGGGATTGACAATGAGCAGTTCTTC | CASSGYRGIDNEQFF
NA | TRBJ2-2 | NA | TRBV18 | TGTGCCAGCTCACCACCTCAGGGGCAAGACACCGGGGAGCTGTTTTTT | CASSPPQGQDTGELFF
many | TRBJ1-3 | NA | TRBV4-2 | TGTGCCAGCAGCCAAGAACTAGGGTACTCTGGAAACACCATATATTTT | CASSQELGYSGNTIYF
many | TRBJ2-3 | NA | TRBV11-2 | TGTGCCAGCAGCTTAGCCGGACAGCTAGATACGCAGTATTTT | CASSLAGQLDTQYF
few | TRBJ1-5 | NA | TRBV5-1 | TGCGCCAGCAGCTTGACAGGGTTAAGCAATCAGCCCCAGCATTTT | CASSLTGLSNQPQHF
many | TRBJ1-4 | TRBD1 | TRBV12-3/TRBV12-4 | TGTGCCAGCAGTTTGACAGGGGGGGGTGAAAAACTGTTTTTT | CASSLTGGGEKLFF
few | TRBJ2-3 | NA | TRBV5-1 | TGCGCCAGCAGCTTGGCAGGGTGGCCAGATACGCAGTATTTT | CASSLAGWPDTQYF
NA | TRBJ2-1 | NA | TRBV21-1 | TGTGCCAGCAGCTTTATGGACGATCCGGACAATGAGCAGTTCTTC | CASSFMDDPDNEQFF
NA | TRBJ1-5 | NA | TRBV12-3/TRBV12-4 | TGTGCCAGCAGCGCCCGGGGGCGGTTCAATCAGCCCCAGCATTTT | CASSARGRFNQPQHF
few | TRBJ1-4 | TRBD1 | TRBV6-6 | TGTGCCAGCAGTAACAGGGGAACCGGGGATGAAAAACTGTTTTTT | CASSNRGTGDEKLFF
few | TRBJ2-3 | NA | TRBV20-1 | TGCAGTGCTACTACAGACCTGGGAACAGATACGCAGTATTTT | CSATTDLGTDTQYF
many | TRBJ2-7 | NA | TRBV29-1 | TGCAGCGCACTTGGATGGTTTGACTACGAGCAGTACTTC | CSALGWFDYEQYF
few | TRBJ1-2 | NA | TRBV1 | TGCACCAGCAGCCAAGGTTCGATACAGGGCTATGGCTACACCTTC | CTSSQGSIQGYGYTF
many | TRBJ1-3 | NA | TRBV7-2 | TGTGCCAGCAGCGTTAGGGTGGGGCCTAGCAGAAACACCATATATTTT | CASSVRVGPSRNTIYF
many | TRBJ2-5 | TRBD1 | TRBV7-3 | TGTGCCAGCAGCTCCCCCTTCCCCGAGGGGGCGGTTGAGACCCAGTACTTC | CASSSPFPEGAVETQYF
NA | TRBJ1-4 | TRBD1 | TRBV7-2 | TGTGCCAGCAGCCCCAGACAGGGGCGAGATAGAAAACTGTTTTTT | CASSPRQGRDRKLFF
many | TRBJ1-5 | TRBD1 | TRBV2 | TGTGCCAGCAGTGAACAGACAGGGAGCAATCAGCCCCAGCATTTT | CASSEQTGSNQPQHF
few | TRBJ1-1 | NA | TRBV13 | TGTGCCAGCAGCCCCGCCGGGACGGGTTCCACTGAAGCTTTCTTT | CASSPAGTGSTEAFF